A single sample is the source of the 17 T cell receptor beta chains below, sequenced in a study of T cells in Graves' hyperthyroidism and ophthalmopathy (dated by TCRdb to about 2019). The library was produced with multiplex PCR. These reads were obtained on an Illumina HiSeq 2000. The TCR beta CDR3 regions were amplified from RNA transcripts. The TCR CDR3 was subjected to a first round of RT-PCR using the HTBI primer set and the Qiagen OneStep RT-PCR kit. In TCRdb, the public reads were trimmed at Q25 with fastp and aligned with MiXCR, with productive beta chains retained. Duplicate CDR3 protein sequences are folded into a single record with the most common DNA and genes. The sample contains about 160,000 distinct CDR3 sequences, roughly 10% of them found a single time. 22% of the sample lies in the top ten. The sequencing input was blood. The receptor set was obtained from a woman younger than 35 with Graves' hyperthyroidism that later progressed to Graves' ophthalmopathy.

Many counts were recorded for this clonotype. The chain is built from TRBV9 and TRBJ2-7; perhaps TRBD2 as D (5 bases). CDR1 SGDLS and CDR2 YYNGEE come from the germline V gene. The CDR3 length is 16 residues. Trimming took 4 bases from V and 4 from J, leaving 21 bases between them. The DNA for the CDR3 is TGTGCCAGCAGCCTGGGTTTGACGGACGGGAAATACGAGCAGTACTTC. Residues: CASSLGLTDGKYEQYF.

The sample holds many counts of this clonotype. The rearrangement uses TRBV11-3 and TRBJ2-3, with a weak D call TRBD2 (6 bases). The CDR3 runs 14 residues. Germline V gene sequence: CDR1 SGHNT, CDR2 YENEEA. V was cut by 5 bases and J by 4 bases, with 13 bases left in between. The CDR3 is CASSVFGSADTQYF. The DNA of the CDR3 is TGTGCCAGCAGCGTATTCGGGAGCGCAGATACGCAGTATTTT.

This clonotype was recorded at least ten times. The chain is built from TRBV10-3 and TRBJ2-1; D gene unclear. Trimming shortened V by 6 bases and J by 8 bases, and 11 bases separated the two germline ends. The germline CDR1 and CDR2 sequences are ENHRY and SYGVKD. The length of the CDR3 is 12 residues. CDR3 protein: CAIRDERDEQFF. Here the CDR3 DNA reads TGTGCCATCAGGGACGAAAGGGATGAGCAGTTCTTC.

This clonotype was seen only once. The CDR3 DNA follows: TGTGCCAGGACGCCCCTAGCGGGAAACTGTACAGATACGCAGTATTTT. It yields the protein CARTPLAGNCTDTQYF. J is TRBJ2-3 and V is TRBV25-1, with 9 positions matching TRBD2. There are 16 residues in the CDR3. With V trimmed by 9 bases and J by 3 bases, 13 bases remained unmatched. CDR1 and CDR2 (germline): MGHDK, SYGVNS. The variable domain in full, completed from reference TRBV25-1 and TRBJ2-3, reads EADIYQTPRYLVIGTGKKITLECSQTMGHDKMYWYQQDPGMELHLIHYSYGVNSTEKGDLSSESTVSRIRTEHFPLTLESARPSHTSQYLCARTPLAGNCTDTQYFGPGTRLTVL.

The chain links TRBV14 to TRBJ2-7; D may be TRBD1 (6 bases). Deletions cut 4 bases from V and 4 bases from J, with 14 bases between. The CDR3 totals 14 residues. Per the germline V gene, CDR1 is SGHDN and CDR2 is FVKESK. The DNA of the CDR3 is TGTGCCAGCAGCCTCGGGGACACCCGGTACGAGCAGTACTTC. Translated: CASSLGDTRYEQYF.

This clonotype was counted at least ten times. The chain combines TRBV6-6 with TRBJ1-6; 10 bases match TRBD1. V dropped 2 bases and J dropped 9; count of bases not matched to a gene: 4. CDR1 is MNHNY and CDR2 is SVGAGI in the germline V gene (reference sequence). This CDR3 spans 15 amino acids. CDR3 bases: TGTGCCAGCAGTTACCCGGGACAGGGGACTTCACCCCTCCACTTT. It is translated as CASSYPGQGTSPLHF.

This clonotype turned up a few times. The J gene is TRBJ1-2, the V gene TRBV5-6; no reliable D call. Germline loops: CDR1 SGHDT, CDR2 YYEEEE. This CDR3 is 14 amino acids long. Deletions cut 4 bases from V and 4 bases from J, with 14 bases between. The CDR3 DNA reads as TGTGCCAGCAGCCTATTTGGAGTCGCCTATGGCTACACCTTC. Protein product: CASSLFGVAYGYTF.

Remarks on this clonotype: One base away lies a much larger clone, so this may be a sequencing read error. The chain recombines TRBV4-1 with TRBJ2-5; D gene uncertain. Trimming removed 5 bases at V and 2 bases at J, with 9 bases between. The CDR3 sequence is 13 residues long. Germline V gene lookup returns CDR1 MGHRA and CDR2 YSYEKL. The CDR3 DNA reads TGCGCCAGCAGCAGGAGTGGACAAGAGACCCAGTACTTC. Protein product: CASSRSGQETQYF.

V gene TRBV18 combines with J gene TRBJ2-2; no clear D. This CDR3 contains 15 residues. Trimming cost V 1 base and J 3 bases, with 9 bases left between them. From germline, CDR1 is KGHSH and CDR2 LQKENI. The chain's CDR3 is CASSPLHRDTGELFF. CDR3 in DNA: TGTGCCAGCTCACCACTTCACAGAGACACCGGGGAGCTGTTTTTT.

This clonotype was counted many times. The chain is built from TRBV6-2 or TRBV6-3 and TRBJ2-3; no reliable D call. CDR1 is MNHEY and CDR2 is SVGEGT in the germline V gene. V lost 0 bases and J 4 bases, leaving 8 bases between the germline ends. CDR3 length equals 14 residues. The CDR3 bases are TGTGCCAGCAGTTACTCCAGAGGACCAGATACGCAGTATTTT. It encodes CASSYSRGPDTQYF.

The chain links TRBV4-1 to TRBJ2-7; 9 nucleotides agree with TRBD1. Germline assignment: CDR1 MGHRA and CDR2 YSYEKL. The CDR3 contains 13 residues. Germline trimming cut 2 bases from V and 6 bases from J; bases unmatched to any gene: 2. The CDR3: CASSQTGGSEQYF. CDR3 nucleotide sequence: TGCGCCAGCAGCCAAACAGGGGGCTCCGAGCAGTACTTC.

This clonotype was found many times. The chain couples TRBV30 to TRBJ2-2, with 7 bases that match TRBD2. Germline CDR1 and CDR2: GTSNPN and SVGIG (reference sequence). J gave up 6 bases and V 4 bases, and 5 bases lay outside the gene matches. This CDR3 contains 13 residues. The CDR3 sequence: CAWITGGAGELFF. The CDR3 DNA sequence: TGTGCCTGGATTACGGGAGGCGCCGGGGAGCTGTTTTTT.

The table lists this clonotype with a few counts. This chain links TRBV20-1 with TRBJ1-1; perhaps TRBD1 as D (5 bases). The V gene lost 4 bases and the J gene lost 3 bases, with 12 bases spanning the gap. This CDR3 has 13 amino acids. Germline CDR1 is DFQATT and CDR2 is SNEGSKA (reference sequence). The CDR3 is CSAIAGAHTEAFF. The DNA of the CDR3 is TGCAGTGCTATCGCCGGGGCCCACACTGAAGCTTTCTTT.

The chain combines TRBV11-3 with TRBJ1-2, with a possible D match to TRBD1 (5 bases). The ends were cut back, 5 bases at V and 4 bases at J, with 20 bases in the middle. This CDR3 has 16 residues. Looked up from germline, CDR1 is SGHNT and CDR2 is YENEEA. CDR3 nucleotides: TGTGCCAGCAGCGTTTGTAGACAGCATTCTTTCTATGGCTACACCTTC. Protein: CASSVCRQHSFYGYTF.

V gene TRBV7-8 combines with J gene TRBJ1-2, with D hard to call. The CDR3 consists of 13 residues. CDR1 SGHVS and CDR2 FQNEAQ come from the germline V gene. Deletions cut 4 bases from V and 6 bases from J, with 12 bases between. DNA for the CDR3: TGTGCCAGCAGCTCCAGGATCCCAAATGGCTACACCTTC. Encoded protein: CASSSRIPNGYTF.

This clonotype was detected many times. The V call is TRBV7-2, the J call TRBJ2-1; D not resolved. The CDR3 is made up of 14 amino acids. CDR1 is SGHTA, CDR2 FQGNSA, per germline. V was cut by 5 bases and J by 0 bases, with 8 bases left in between. CDR3 in amino acids: CASSPLSSYNEQFF. The CDR3 bases are TGTGCCAGCAGCCCACTAAGCTCCTACAATGAGCAGTTCTTC.

This clonotype came up a few times. J is TRBJ2-2 and V is TRBV7-3; D gene ambiguous. The ends were cut back, 4 bases at V and 5 bases at J, with 5 bases in the middle. Germline CDR1 and CDR2: SGHTA and FQGTGA. The CDR3 runs 12 residues. The CDR3 here is CASSSKTGELFF. The CDR3 DNA reads as TGTGCCAGCAGCTCCAAGACCGGGGAGCTGTTTTTT.